The T cell receptor beta chain described here comes from a study of T cell responses to AZD1222 COVID-19 vaccine. Only in-frame clones appear in the TCRdb table, and some are missing; sequencing was by immunoSEQ multiplex PCR. The repertoire consists of 120,000 to 150,000 clones, with more than 85% occurring once and the leading ten covering approximately 3.4%. The length of the CDR3 is 12 residues. V was cut by 11 bases and J by 1 base, with 11 bases left in between. Germline CDR1 MNHEY, CDR2 SVGAGI. The source material was peripheral blood, sampled on day 0 of AZD1222 vaccination. The V call is TRBV6-5, the J call TRBJ1-1; D not resolved. The source of this sequence is an adult in good health. CDR3 DNA sequence: TGTGCCCTTGACCCGGAGAACACTGAAGCTTTCTTT. It codes for CALDPENTEAFF.